These 20 T cell receptor beta chains originate from one sample sequenced in a study of cytomegalovirus exposure and HLA in healthy donors. The table came from immunoSEQ multiplex PCR; TCRdb's copy has only in-frame clones and leaves some out. The table has tens of thousands of clones, 95% to 98% seen once. The sample consisted of PBMCs. Every receptor here comes from a man between 18 and 35 years old in good health and CMV-seronegative.

V usage is TRBV13 and J usage is TRBJ2-1, with TRBD2 matching 15 bases. There are 16 residues in the CDR3. Germline V CDR1 and CDR2: PRHDT, FYEKMQ (reference sequence). J was trimmed by 4 bases and V by 4 bases; bases with no gene match: 2. CDR3 region: CASSSGTSGRYNEQFF. Here the CDR3 DNA reads TGTGCCAGCAGCTCCGGGACTAGCGGGAGGTACAATGAGCAGTTCTTC. The variable domain in full, with the rest retrieved from reference TRBV13 and TRBJ2-1, is AAGVIQSPRHLIKEKRETATLKCYPIPRHDTVYWYQQGPGQDPQFLISFYEKMQSDKGSIPDRFSAQQFSDYHSELNMSSLELGDSALYFCASSSGTSGRYNEQFFGPGTRLTVL.

This rearrangement joins TRBV10-3 to TRBJ2-1; TRBD2 matches at 11 bases. CDR1 and CDR2 (germline): ENHRY, SYGVKD. The CDR3 is 16 residues long. The ends lost 0 bases at V and 7 bases at J; junction bases unmatched: 5. This CDR3 reads CAISESTSGNLNEQFF. The CDR3 region has the DNA TGTGCCATCAGTGAGTCGACTAGCGGGAACCTAAATGAGCAGTTCTTC.

This clone was observed a single time. The chain employs TRBV11-3 and TRBJ2-1, with 7 nucleotides matching TRBD1. Germline CDR1 is SGHNT and CDR2 is YENEEA. CDR3 length: 15 residues. The V segment lost 2 bases and the J segment 2 bases; nucleotides outside the gene matches: 3. CDR3 sequence (DNA): TGTGCCAGCAGCTTAATTCAGGGGGCCTACAATGAGCAGTTCTTC. Encoded protein: CASSLIQGAYNEQFF.

This clone was seen just once. The chain employs TRBV5-4 and TRBJ1-2; no clear D. CDR1 is SGHNT, CDR2 YYREEE, per germline (reference sequence). The CDR3 is 13 amino acids. V lost 4 bases and J 11 bases, leaving 18 bases between the germline ends. CDR3 residues: CASSPPERGWYTF. In nucleotides, the CDR3 is TGTGCCAGCAGCCCGCCGGAACGGGGTTGGTACACCTTC.

V gene TRBV27 combines with J gene TRBJ2-3; no firm D call. The CDR3 totals 17 residues. V lost 0 bases, J lost 2 bases, and 15 bases lay in between. CDR1 is MNHEY, CDR2 SMNVEV, per germline (reference sequence). CDR3 sequence reads: CASSLSPDSTYTDTQYF. Here the CDR3 DNA reads TGTGCCAGCAGTTTATCCCCCGACTCGACCTACACAGATACGCAGTATTTT.

The chain couples TRBV5-4 to TRBJ2-7; the D gene is possibly TRBD1 (7 bases). Germline CDR1 SGHNT, CDR2 YYREEE (reference sequence). Trimming removed 4 bases at V and 5 bases at J, with 13 bases between. The CDR3 consists of 13 residues. For the CDR3, the DNA is TGTGCCAGCAGCCGGACAGGAGGGAACGAGCAGTACGTC. Its translation is CASSRTGGNEQYV.

This rearrangement joins TRBV5-5 to TRBJ2-7; 7 bases are a match to TRBD1. This CDR3 has 14 amino acids. Trimming took 0 bases from V and 4 from J; bases not matched to a gene: 4. Germline V gene lookup returns CDR1 SGHKS and CDR2 YYEKEE (reference sequence). CDR3 residues: CASSLVQGTYEQYV. CDR3 DNA sequence: TGTGCCAGCAGCTTGGTACAGGGGACATACGAGCAGTACGTC.

The chain joins TRBV7-9 to TRBJ2-3, with 8 bases that match TRBD2. There are 15 residues in the CDR3. Germline CDR1 SEHNR, CDR2 FQNEAQ (reference sequence). V was pared by 4 bases and J by 1 base, with 4 bases of the junction left unmatched. CDR3 bases: TGTGCCAGCAGCTACCTAGCGGGCGGCACAGATACGCAGTATTTT. Translation: CASSYLAGGTDTQYF.

V is TRBV28 and J is TRBJ2-7; TRBD1 matches at 8 bases. Germline lookup yields CDR1 MDHEN and CDR2 SYDVKM. This CDR3 has 14 amino acids. With V trimmed by 3 bases and J by 3 bases, 4 bases remained unmatched. In DNA, the CDR3 is TGTGCCAGCAGTTTGATCGGACAGGGCTACGAGCAGTACTTC. This encodes CASSLIGQGYEQYF.

V gene TRBV13 combines with J gene TRBJ2-3; maybe TRBD2 (6 bases). The V end was cut by 5 bases, the J end by 0 bases, with 18 bases between. CDR3 size: 17 residues. The germline CDR1 and CDR2 sequences are PRHDT and FYEKMQ (reference sequence). CDR3 bases: TGTGCCAGCAGCGAGAGCGCCGGGACTCGCAGCACAGATACGCAGTATTTT. This translates into CASSESAGTRSTDTQYF.

This clone has just a few counts. The chain employs TRBV30 and TRBJ2-3; 7 positions match TRBD1. V lost 5 bases and J lost 3; bases outside the gene matches: 5. Germline V gene data show CDR1 as GTSNPN and CDR2 as SVGIG (reference sequence). The CDR3 has 13 residues. The CDR3 DNA follows: TGTGCCTGGGTAAGACAGGGAACAGATACGCAGTATTTT. It encodes CAWVRQGTDTQYF.

The chain links TRBV30 to TRBJ2-2; 9 nucleotides align to TRBD1. CDR3 length: 17 residues. V shed 7 bases and J 0 bases; nucleotides not matched to a gene: 12. Germline CDR1 GTSNPN, CDR2 SVGIG (reference sequence). For the CDR3, the DNA is TGTGCCTCAACGGGACAGGGTGTACGGCCGAACACCGGGGAGCTGTTTTTT. Encoded protein: CASTGQGVRPNTGELFF.

This clone was seen only once. J is TRBJ2-5 and V is TRBV14; 11 bases align to TRBD1. This CDR3 region has 15 residues. CDR1 is SGHDN, CDR2 FVKESK, per germline. J was trimmed by 3 bases and V by 4 bases; bases with no gene match: 4. CDR3 DNA: TGTGCCAGCAGCCGCTGGGACAGGGGGAAAGAGACCCAGTACTTC. Translation gives CASSRWDRGKETQYF. Looking up the rest from reference TRBV14 and TRBJ2-5 gives the full variable domain: EAGVTQFPSHSVIEKGQTVTLRCDPISGHDNLYWYRRVMGKEIKFLLHFVKESKQDESGMPNNRFLAERTGGTYSTLKVQPAELEDSGVYFCASSRWDRGKETQYFGPGTRLLVL.

The rearrangement uses TRBV27 and TRBJ2-3, with 7 bases lining up with TRBD2. The CDR3 loop spans 13 amino acids. Trimming took 5 bases from V and 7 from J; bases not matched to a gene: 6. Per the germline V gene, CDR1 is MNHEY and CDR2 is SMNVEV (reference sequence). The chain's CDR3 is CASSPWGGHTQYF. The CDR3 DNA reads TGTGCCAGCAGTCCCTGGGGAGGGCATACGCAGTATTTT.

The chain is built from TRBV29-1 and TRBJ2-1; D perhaps matches TRBD1 (6 bases). The germline V and J ends were trimmed by 5 bases and 7 bases, with 6 bases remaining between them. CDR3 length: 10 amino acids. Looked up from germline, CDR1 is SQVTM and CDR2 is ANQGSEA. The chain's CDR3 is CSVTGNEQFF. The CDR3 coding sequence is TGCAGCGTTACAGGGAATGAGCAGTTCTTC.

The chain has TRBV25-1 and TRBJ1-5; tentatively, D is TRBD1 (6 bases). The V gene's germline CDR1 is MGHDK and CDR2 SYGVNS. CDR3 size: 13 residues. V was trimmed by 5 bases and J by 2 bases, leaving 7 bases between them. The CDR3 reads CASSSGGNQPQHF. CDR3 nucleotide sequence: TGTGCCAGCAGTTCAGGGGGCAATCAGCCCCAGCATTTT.

This rearrangement joins TRBV29-1 to TRBJ2-1; TRBD2 might be the D (6 bases). The CDR3 totals 10 residues. Deletions cut 4 bases from V and 12 bases from J, with 10 bases between. The V gene's germline CDR1 is SQVTM and CDR2 ANQGSEA. DNA of the CDR3: TGCAGCGTTGGAGCGGGTATGCAGTTCTTC. The encoded protein is CSVGAGMQFF.

This chain connects TRBV30 to TRBJ2-7; 7 bases map to TRBD2. CDR1 is GTSNPN and CDR2 is SVGIG in the germline V gene (reference sequence). The CDR3 runs to 12 residues. Trimming cost V 5 bases and J 3 bases; bases outside gene matches: 4. The CDR3 spells CAWSTSNYEQYF. The DNA for the CDR3 is TGTGCCTGGTCGACTAGCAACTACGAGCAGTACTTC.

This clone was found once. The chain links TRBV4-1 to TRBJ2-7; TRBD1 agrees at 8 bases. The germline CDR1 and CDR2 sequences are MGHRA and YSYEKL. The CDR3 is 16 amino acids. Losses at the gene ends were 0 bases for V and 3 bases for J; bases not matched to a gene: 7. This CDR3 is CASSQESQGAFYEQYV. The CDR3, as DNA: TGCGCCAGCAGCCAAGAGTCTCAGGGGGCGTTCTACGAGCAGTACGTC.

This clone was counted once. The chain employs TRBV5-1 and TRBJ2-2; tentative D call: TRBD1 (7 bases). In germline, CDR1 is SGHRS, CDR2 YFSETQ. V was trimmed by 4 bases and J by 6 bases, leaving 16 bases between them. CDR3 length: 15 residues. CDR3 protein: CASSPGQERAGELFF. The CDR3 DNA reads as TGCGCCAGCAGCCCCGGACAGGAGCGGGCCGGGGAGCTGTTTTTT.